The clone carrying this T cell receptor beta chain was counted between two and nine times. V was pared by 2 bases and J by 9 bases, with 8 bases of the junction left unmatched. The germline CDR1 and CDR2 sequences are SGHVS and FQNEAQ. This CDR3 is built from 16 residues. The data derive from a study of blood T cell repertoires in COVID-19. Original processing notes: Estimation of nucleated cell counts relied on the amplification of reference gene primers. Measured with immunoSEQ multiplex PCR; TCRdb has only the in-frame clones, and not every one. V, J and clone size are those of that table, while D and trimming were read from the DNA. Here the sample spans roughly 250,000 clones, 82% being singletons.

The rearrangement joins TRBV7-8 to TRBJ2-1; 12 bases map to TRBD1. The receptor was derived from an elderly woman with active or convalescent COVID-19. Input material: peripheral blood. The CDR3 coding sequence is TGTGCCAGCAGCTTAAGGCCGGGACAGGGGGCGGTTGAGCAGTTCTTC. Translating gives CASSLRPGQGAVEQFF.